Below, 31 T cell receptor beta chains from the same sample are listed, as sequenced in a study of identifying expanded T cells in peripheral blood. Data came from immunoSEQ multiplex PCR; TCRdb stores just in-frame clones and leaves some out. The table shows 65,000 to 95,000 clones, with over 85% occurring only once. Input material: blood. All receptors come from a person between 18 and 75 years old in good health.

This sequence joins TRBV9 and TRBJ1-1; TRBD1 agrees at 7 bases. The V gene end was trimmed by 3 bases and the J gene end by 7 bases; junction bases not matched to a gene: 6. There are 13 residues in the CDR3. Germline assignment: CDR1 SGDLS and CDR2 YYNGEE. This CDR3 reads CASSGDRVGEAFF. The CDR3 region has the DNA TGTGCCAGCAGCGGCGACAGGGTGGGTGAAGCTTTCTTT.

The chain joins TRBV6-1 to TRBJ1-5; 7 bases map to TRBD1. The CDR3 contains 17 residues. The ends lost 4 bases at V and 1 base at J; junction bases unmatched: 10. The germline V gene encodes CDR1 MNHNS and CDR2 SASEGT. CDR3 region: CASSGPWTGPSNQPQHF. DNA of the CDR3: TGTGCCAGCAGTGGGCCTTGGACAGGCCCGAGCAATCAGCCCCAGCATTTT.

The genes are TRBV10-3 and TRBJ2-3; D remains unclear. V was cut by 5 bases and J by 5 bases, with 11 bases left in between. Germline-derived CDR1 and CDR2 are ENHRY and SYGVKD. The CDR3 length is 13 residues. The CDR3: CAISPDQQDTQYF. CDR3 in DNA: TGTGCCATCAGTCCGGACCAACAAGATACGCAGTATTTT.

The rearrangement links TRBV2 to TRBJ1-5; D gene unclear. V lost 6 bases, J lost 4 bases, and 13 bases lay in between. The CDR3 covers 14 residues. Looked up from germline, CDR1 is SNHLY and CDR2 is FYNNEI. CDR3 region: CASSPDGINQPQHF. The CDR3 DNA follows: TGTGCCAGCAGCCCAGACGGCATAAATCAGCCCCAGCATTTT.

V and J are TRBV5-1 and TRBJ1-2; D might be TRBD1 (5 bases). The CDR3 spans 14 residues. V lost 3 bases and J 7 bases, leaving 16 bases between the germline ends. The germline CDR1 and CDR2 sequences are SGHRS and YFSETQ. The CDR3 protein is CASSSAGDSTGYTF. In DNA form, the CDR3 reads TGCGCCAGCAGCTCCGCGGGGGACTCTACTGGCTACACCTTC.

The V and J genes are TRBV6-5 and TRBJ2-3, with D possibly TRBD2 on 5 matching bases. V lost 2 bases, J lost 0 bases, and 9 bases lay in between. The CDR3 contains 15 residues. Germline V gives CDR1 MNHEY, CDR2 SVGAGI. The CDR3 DNA reads TGTGCCAGCAGTTACCGGGGTTCTAGCACAGATACGCAGTATTTT. Translation: CASSYRGSSTDTQYF.

The chain joins TRBV11-1 to TRBJ1-2; 7 bases map to TRBD1. Germline V CDR1 and CDR2: SGHAT, FQDESV (reference sequence). The CDR3 runs 18 residues. V shed 1 base, J shed 7 bases, and the junction held 18 bases outside the gene matches. CDR3: CASSLVSTGPSIFSGYTF. The CDR3 DNA sequence: TGTGCCAGCAGCTTAGTTTCGACAGGGCCCTCGATCTTCAGTGGCTACACCTTC.

This rearrangement joins TRBV6-5 to TRBJ1-2; D might be TRBD1 (6 bases). Germline assignment: CDR1 MNHEY and CDR2 SVGAGI. V lost 6 bases and J lost 3, with 11 bases in between. This CDR3 spans 13 amino acids. The CDR3 reads CASRQRQDYGYTF. The DNA for the CDR3 is TGTGCCAGCAGACAGAGACAGGACTATGGCTACACCTTC.

Here the CDR3 reads CASSVDGSGTGEQYF. CDR3 in DNA: TGTGCCAGCAGCGTAGACGGTAGCGGGACGGGAGAGCAGTACTTC. V and J are TRBV9 and TRBJ2-7; 8 bases line up with TRBD2. This CDR3 comprises 15 residues. Germline assignment: CDR1 SGDLS and CDR2 YYNGEE. V trimming: 0 bases; J trimming: 7 bases; junction bases outside the gene matches: 9.

Here the CDR3 DNA reads TGTGCCAGCAGCCCAGCAGGACAGCGCTACGAGCAGTACTTC. Translating it yields CASSPAGQRYEQYF. The V gene is TRBV9, the J gene TRBJ2-7; D might be TRBD1 (6 bases). The germline CDR1 and CDR2 sequences are SGDLS and YYNGEE. This CDR3 spans 14 amino acids. V dropped 4 bases and J dropped 3 bases, with 14 bases sitting between them.

The sample holds a few counts of this clone. V gene TRBV6-5 combines with J gene TRBJ1-1; D is perhaps TRBD1 (6 bases). The ends were cut back, 2 bases at V and 3 bases at J, with 7 bases in the middle. This CDR3 contains 13 residues. The V gene's germline CDR1 is MNHEY and CDR2 SVGAGI. CDR3 sequence reads: CASSYRGDTEAFF. Written as DNA, the CDR3 is TGTGCCAGCAGTTACAGGGGGGACACTGAAGCTTTCTTT.

The CDR3 here is CASNRGPDGFNQPQHF. The DNA for the CDR3 is TGTGCCAGTAATCGGGGCCCAGATGGGTTCAATCAGCCCCAGCATTTT. The chain recombines TRBV19 with TRBJ1-5, with D perhaps matching TRBD1 (5 bases). Germline-derived CDR1 and CDR2 are LNHDA and SQIVND (reference sequence). The CDR3 contains 16 residues. V was clipped by 7 bases and J by 3 bases, with 19 bases between them.

The chain joins TRBV19 to TRBJ1-2; 7 positions agree with TRBD1. CDR1 LNHDA and CDR2 SQIVND come from the germline V gene (reference sequence). J lost 2 bases, V lost 8 bases, and 5 bases had no gene match. The CDR3 loop spans 13 amino acids. This chain's CDR3 is CASSGQENYGYTF. The CDR3 bases are TGTGCCAGTTCTGGACAGGAGAACTATGGCTACACCTTC.

The chain employs TRBV6-5 and TRBJ1-2; maybe TRBD1 (6 bases). CDR3 length equals 14 residues. Germline V gene sequence: CDR1 MNHEY, CDR2 SVGAGI. With 6 bases removed from V and 7 bases from J, the gap between germline ends came to 18 bases. CDR3 in amino acids: CASSPQGLTGGYTF. The CDR3 region has the DNA TGTGCCAGCAGCCCTCAGGGGTTGACTGGTGGCTACACCTTC.

J is TRBJ2-7 and V is TRBV7-8; the match to TRBD2 covers 9 bases. The CDR3 is 17 residues long. Per germline, CDR1 SGHVS and CDR2 FQNEAQ. V trimming: 2 bases; J trimming: 3 bases; junction bases outside the gene matches: 11. This CDR3 is CASSLPLGKTSGYEQYF. The DNA of the CDR3 is TGTGCCAGCAGCTTACCCCTCGGCAAGACTAGCGGCTACGAGCAGTACTTC.

The chain combines TRBV7-8 with TRBJ1-2; no reliable D call. The ends were cut back, 1 base at V and 3 bases at J, with 3 bases in the middle. CDR3 length: 12 residues. Germline lookup yields CDR1 SGHVS and CDR2 FQNEAQ. The CDR3, as DNA: TGTGCCAGCAGCTTAGGGCACTATGGCTACACCTTC. Its protein is CASSLGHYGYTF. The whole variable domain, filled in from reference TRBV7-8 and TRBJ1-2, reads GAGVSQSPRYKVAKRGQDVALRCDPISGHVSLFWYQQALGQGPEFLTYFQNEAQLDKSGLPSDRFFAERPEGSVSTLKIQRTQQEDSAVYLCASSLGHYGYTFGSGTRLTVV.

The chain uses TRBV7-9 and TRBJ2-5; 8 bases are a match to TRBD2. This CDR3 spans 17 amino acids. Trimming took 2 bases from V and 2 from J; bases not matched to a gene: 10. CDR1 SEHNR and CDR2 FQNEAQ come from the germline V gene (reference sequence). DNA of the CDR3: TGTGCCAGCAGCTTATGGGCGGGAGGCCGGGATCAAGAGACCCAGTACTTC. Protein sequence: CASSLWAGGRDQETQYF. Filled out from reference TRBV7-9 and TRBJ2-5, the complete variable domain reads DTGVSQNPRHKITKRGQNVTFRCDPISEHNRLYWYRQTLGQGPEFLTYFQNEAQLEKSRLLSDRFSAERPKGSFSTLEIQRTEQGDSAMYLCASSLWAGGRDQETQYFGPGTRLLVL.

The rearrangement links TRBV6-1 to TRBJ1-1; D remains unclear. Germline CDR1 reads MNHNS; CDR2 reads SASEGT. The CDR3 is 12 amino acids. V gave up 7 bases and J gave up 4 bases, with 10 bases separating them. CDR3 loop: CASMWGGTEAFF. CDR3 bases: TGTGCCAGCATGTGGGGTGGCACTGAAGCTTTCTTT.

The chain has TRBV6-1 and TRBJ1-6, with D unclear. From germline, CDR1 is MNHNS and CDR2 SASEGT. The CDR3 is 15 amino acids. V was clipped by 6 bases and J by 7 bases, with 16 bases between them. For the CDR3, the DNA is TGTGCCAGCAGCCGCGGCTTTACAGAGAATTCACCCCTCCACTTT. It yields the protein CASSRGFTENSPLHF.

The chain recombines TRBV14 with TRBJ2-5, with 9 bases identical to TRBD1. J was trimmed by 2 bases and V by 2 bases; bases with no gene match: 9. CDR1 is SGHDN, CDR2 FVKESK, per germline. This CDR3 is 17 amino acids long. For the CDR3, the DNA is TGTGCCAGCAGCCAAAATAAAAGGACAGGGGTACAAGAGACCCAGTACTTC. Protein: CASSQNKRTGVQETQYF.

V gene TRBV2 combines with J gene TRBJ2-5; the D gene is possibly TRBD1 (6 bases). Trimming left V 5 bases short and J 4 bases short, with 20 bases between. The V gene's germline CDR1 is SNHLY and CDR2 FYNNEI. This CDR3 is 16 amino acids long. The CDR3 sequence is CASSKPRTVMGETQYF. Written as DNA, the CDR3 is TGTGCCAGCAGTAAACCTCGGACAGTCATGGGAGAGACCCAGTACTTC. The complete variable domain, with remaining parts taken from reference TRBV2 and TRBJ2-5, reads EPEVTQTPSHQVTQMGQEVILRCVPISNHLYFYWYRQILGQKVEFLVSFYNNEISEKSEIFDDQFSVERPDGSNFTLKIRSTKLEDSAMYFCASSKPRTVMGETQYFGPGTRLLVL.

V gene TRBV18 combines with J gene TRBJ1-2, with a possible D match to TRBD1 (5 bases). From germline, CDR1 is KGHSH and CDR2 LQKENI. V lost 1 base and J lost 2, with 11 bases in between. CDR3 length equals 15 residues. The CDR3 DNA reads TGTGCCAGCTCACCACGAGAGGGGAGGAACTATGGCTACACCTTC. Translating gives CASSPREGRNYGYTF.

The genes are TRBV6-1 and TRBJ2-2, with 8 bases fitting TRBD1. The CDR3 spans 15 residues. The V segment lost 6 bases and the J segment 4 bases; nucleotides outside the gene matches: 7. CDR1 MNHNS and CDR2 SASEGT come from the germline V gene. The CDR3, as DNA: TGTGCCAGCAGGGGGACAGGAAGAAGCACCGGGGAGCTGTTTTTT. It yields the protein CASRGTGRSTGELFF.

The rearrangement joins TRBV9 to TRBJ1-3; D remains unclear. V was trimmed by 2 bases and J by 4 bases, leaving 4 bases between them. Germline CDR1 SGDLS, CDR2 YYNGEE. The length of the CDR3 is 12 residues. CDR3 protein: CASSVGGNTIYF. CDR3 DNA: TGTGCCAGCAGCGTGGGAGGAAACACCATATATTTT.

This rearrangement joins TRBV29-1 to TRBJ2-1; D uncertain. Germline lookup yields CDR1 SQVTM and CDR2 ANQGSEA. The CDR3 is made up of 10 amino acids. Trimming removed 3 bases from V and 12 bases from J, with 9 bases in between. CDR3 coding DNA: TGCAGCGTTGATGTCTGGGGGCAGTTCTTC. Encoded protein: CSVDVWGQFF.

V and J are TRBV10-2 and TRBJ2-3; 15 bases match TRBD2. Germline-derived CDR1 and CDR2 are WSHSY and SAAADI. J gave up 2 bases and V 8 bases, and 5 bases lay outside the gene matches. The CDR3 consists of 16 residues. The CDR3 region has the DNA TGCGCCAGCGGACTAGCGGGAGGGGGCTACACAGATACGCAGTATTTT. It specifies CASGLAGGGYTDTQYF.

The V gene is TRBV2, the J gene TRBJ1-1, with D hard to call. The CDR3 has 11 amino acids. The germline gives CDR1 SNHLY, CDR2 FYNNEI. V was cut by 6 bases and J by 11 bases, with 13 bases left in between. The CDR3 DNA follows: TGTGCCAGCAGCTTACTCGCCGGGGCTTTCTTT. Residues: CASSLLAGAFF.

The chain has TRBV5-6 and TRBJ1-2; no reliable D call. CDR3 length equals 15 residues. Germline assignment: CDR1 SGHDT and CDR2 YYEEEE. V gave up 4 bases and J gave up 0 bases, with 13 bases separating them. The CDR3: CASSPGNPANYGYTF. The CDR3 DNA is TGTGCCAGCAGCCCGGGGAACCCAGCTAACTATGGCTACACCTTC.

V usage is TRBV5-6 and J usage is TRBJ2-7; 11 nucleotides line up with TRBD1. The CDR3 consists of 16 residues. The V gene end was trimmed by 1 base and the J gene end by 6 bases; junction bases not matched to a gene: 9. Germline-derived CDR1 and CDR2 are SGHDT and YYEEEE. CDR3 sequence reads: CASSLPGQGDPSEQYF. CDR3 in DNA: TGTGCCAGCAGCTTGCCGGGACAGGGGGACCCTAGCGAGCAGTACTTC.

The chain is built from TRBV20-1 and TRBJ2-1; possibly TRBD1 for D (6 bases). The CDR3 is 11 residues long. Germline CDR1 DFQATT, CDR2 SNEGSKA (reference sequence). Trimming left V 1 base short and J 12 bases short, with 10 bases between. This chain's CDR3 is CSARGQGLQFF. The CDR3, as DNA: TGCAGTGCTAGAGGGCAGGGGCTGCAGTTCTTC.

The chain recombines TRBV6-6 with TRBJ1-5; D is unresolved. The V end was cut by 2 bases, the J end by 4 bases, with 6 bases between. The CDR3 sequence is 13 residues long. Germline lookup yields CDR1 MNHNY and CDR2 SVGAGI (reference sequence). The CDR3 reads CASSYRDNQPQHF. The CDR3 coding sequence is TGTGCCAGCAGTTACAGGGATAATCAGCCCCAGCATTTT.